One sample yielded the 32 T cell receptor beta chains listed below, sequenced in a study of blood T cell repertoires in COVID-19. The method was immunoSEQ multiplex PCR; TCRdb's version includes in-frame clones alone and lacks a portion of them. Here the sample spans 100,000 to 150,000 clones, about 80% being singletons. The sequenced sample consisted of peripheral blood. The receptor set was obtained from a woman aged 45-59 years with acute or convalescent COVID-19.

The chain joins TRBV10-3 to TRBJ2-4, with TRBD2 matching over 14 bases. In germline, CDR1 is ENHRY, CDR2 SYGVKD. V shed 5 bases, J shed 1 base, and the junction held 7 bases outside the gene matches. The CDR3 runs 18 residues. CDR3 DNA: TGTGCCATCAGTCAGACTAGCGGGGGGGCGGGCGCCAAAAACATTCAGTACTTC. It translates to CAISQTSGGAGAKNIQYF.

There are a few counts of this clone. The rearrangement uses TRBV27 and TRBJ2-1; 8 bases agree with TRBD2. V shed 6 bases, J shed 4 bases, and the junction held 5 bases outside the gene matches. This CDR3 has 14 amino acids. Germline CDR1 reads MNHEY; CDR2 reads SMNVEV (reference sequence). CDR3 in amino acids: CASRKAGGYNEQFF. The CDR3 coding sequence is TGTGCCAGCAGGAAGGCGGGGGGTTACAATGAGCAGTTCTTC.

The chain links TRBV4-1 to TRBJ2-5; unclear D gene. The CDR3 is 17 amino acids. The V gene lost 1 base and the J gene lost 5 bases, with 20 bases spanning the gap. The germline V gene encodes CDR1 MGHRA and CDR2 YSYEKL. The CDR3 is CASSQGQSGLAEETQYF. For the CDR3, the DNA is TGCGCCAGCAGCCAAGGCCAGTCAGGCCTGGCTGAGGAGACCCAGTACTTC.

The rearrangement uses TRBV3-1 (or the pseudogene TRBV3-2) and TRBJ1-1; no clear D. Germline V gene lookup returns CDR1 LGHDT and CDR2 YNNKEL (reference sequence). CDR3 size: 13 residues. Trimming stripped 3 bases from V and 0 bases from J, with 5 bases between. DNA for the CDR3: TGTGCCAGCAGCCAGAGAATGAACACTGAAGCTTTCTTT. Translating gives CASSQRMNTEAFF.

The CDR3 DNA follows: TGTGCCAGCAGCCAAGTCGGGAGACTAGCGGTTACCTACGAGCAGTACTTC. Protein: CASSQVGRLAVTYEQYF. V usage is TRBV3-1 (or the pseudogene TRBV3-2) and J usage is TRBJ2-7, with 9 bases fitting TRBD2. Trimming cost V 1 base and J 2 bases; bases outside gene matches: 9. Looked up from germline, CDR1 is LGHDT and CDR2 is YNNKEL (reference sequence). The CDR3 has 17 amino acids.

The chain couples TRBV6-6 to TRBJ1-1, with 10 bases aligning to TRBD1. The J segment lost 7 bases and the V segment lost 5 bases, leaving 7 bases of the junction unmatched. Germline V gives CDR1 MNHNY, CDR2 SVGAGI (reference sequence). CDR3 length: 14 residues. CDR3 sequence reads: CASSTTGGEGEAFF. The CDR3 nucleotides read TGTGCCAGCAGTACGACAGGGGGCGAGGGTGAAGCTTTCTTT.

The rearrangement uses TRBV9 and TRBJ1-2; 7 bases agree with TRBD1. The junction had 2 bases not matched to a gene; V was cut back by 4 bases and J by 2 bases. The CDR3 is 13 amino acids. CDR1 and CDR2 (germline): SGDLS, YYNGEE. The CDR3 is CASSQTGNYGYTF. CDR3 DNA: TGTGCCAGCAGCCAGACAGGGAACTATGGCTACACCTTC.

This rearrangement joins TRBV11-3 to TRBJ2-3, with D unresolved. Germline V CDR1 and CDR2: SGHNT, YENEEA. The CDR3 is 13 residues long. V was cut by 1 base and J by 3 bases, with 5 bases left in between. CDR3 protein: CASSLAQTDTQYF. The CDR3 coding sequence is TGTGCCAGCAGCTTAGCACAGACAGATACGCAGTATTTT. Full variable domain (remainder filled in from reference TRBV11-3 and TRBJ2-3): EAGVVQSPRYKIIEKKQPVAFWCNPISGHNTLYWYLQNLGQGPELLIRYENEEAVDDSQLPKDRFSAERLKGVDSTLKIQPAELGDSAVYLCASSLAQTDTQYFGPGTRLTVL.

This sequence joins TRBV9 and TRBJ1-2; 7 nucleotides align to TRBD1. Germline V gene sequence: CDR1 SGDLS, CDR2 YYNGEE. The CDR3 runs to 15 residues. V lost 2 bases and J lost 6; bases outside the gene matches: 10. The CDR3: CASSVSIDRVDGYTF. The CDR3, as DNA: TGTGCCAGCAGCGTGTCCATTGACAGGGTAGATGGCTACACCTTC.

This sequence joins TRBV28 and TRBJ1-6, with 7 bases fitting TRBD1. This CDR3 has 12 residues. The V segment lost 10 bases and the J segment 8 bases; nucleotides outside the gene matches: 5. In germline, CDR1 is MDHEN, CDR2 SYDVKM. The CDR3 loop reads CATRQGYSPLHF. The CDR3 nucleotides are TGTGCCACTAGACAGGGCTATTCACCCCTCCACTTT.

The chain employs TRBV7-9 and TRBJ2-7, with D hard to call. The germline V gene encodes CDR1 SEHNR and CDR2 FQNEAQ (reference sequence). The length of the CDR3 is 13 residues. The V gene lost 4 bases and the J gene lost 4 bases, with 11 bases spanning the gap. CDR3 protein: CASSSTASYEQYF. The CDR3 DNA reads as TGTGCCAGCAGCTCAACAGCTTCATACGAGCAGTACTTC.

V is TRBV3-1 (or the pseudogene TRBV3-2) and J is TRBJ2-6, with TRBD2 identical over 9 bases. Germline assignment: CDR1 LGHDT and CDR2 YNNKEL (reference sequence). V was clipped by 1 base and J by 0 bases; unmatched bases: 7. This CDR3 is 19 amino acids long. The CDR3 reads CASSQVPLAGSSGANVLTF. The CDR3 bases are TGTGCCAGCAGCCAAGTTCCCCTAGCGGGGTCCTCTGGGGCCAACGTCCTGACTTTC.

The chain employs TRBV4-1 and TRBJ2-7; 7 bases are shared with TRBD1. J was trimmed by 4 bases and V by 3 bases; bases with no gene match: 9. The CDR3 loop spans 15 amino acids. The germline V gene has CDR1 MGHRA and CDR2 YSYEKL. The CDR3 DNA reads as TGCGCCAGCAGCCATAGGGCCCAGGGGGTGTACGAGCAGTACTTC. Amino acids: CASSHRAQGVYEQYF.

The J gene is TRBJ2-3, the V gene TRBV4-2; the D gene is possibly TRBD2 (7 bases). The V end was cut by 3 bases, the J end by 4 bases, with 20 bases between. The CDR3 loop spans 17 amino acids. Per the germline V gene, CDR1 is LGHNA and CDR2 is YNFKEQ. CDR3 in DNA: TGTGCCAGCAGCCACCAATGGGGGGGGCTAGGCCCAGATACGCAGTATTTT. Amino acid sequence: CASSHQWGGLGPDTQYF.

The chain has TRBV29-1 and TRBJ2-3; 11 nucleotides line up with TRBD2. With 4 bases clipped from V and 4 bases from J, the junction kept 4 bases outside the gene matches. Germline CDR1 and CDR2: SQVTM and ANQGSEA. There are 14 residues in the CDR3. CDR3: CSVVAGGVPDTQYF. DNA for the CDR3: TGCAGCGTTGTAGCGGGAGGGGTTCCAGATACGCAGTATTTT.

This clone turned up a few times. The chain employs TRBV19 and TRBJ2-7, with 7 bases lining up with TRBD2. The CDR3 sequence is 14 residues long. Losses at the gene ends were 5 bases for V and 4 bases for J; bases not matched to a gene: 8. Germline V CDR1 and CDR2: LNHDA, SQIVND (reference sequence). The CDR3, as DNA: TGTGCCAGTAGTCCTCGGGGCGGGAGTTACGAGCAGTACTTC. It encodes CASSPRGGSYEQYF.

The V gene is TRBV7-9, the J gene TRBJ2-5; 12 positions agree with TRBD2. With 5 bases clipped from V and 5 bases from J, the junction kept 9 bases outside the gene matches. The length of the CDR3 is 16 residues. The V gene's germline CDR1 is SEHNR and CDR2 FQNEAQ (reference sequence). The CDR3 protein is CASSPWTSGVLETQYF. The CDR3 DNA reads TGTGCCAGCAGCCCCTGGACTAGCGGGGTCTTGGAGACCCAGTACTTC. Full variable domain (rest looked up from reference TRBV7-9 and TRBJ2-5): DTGVSQNPRHKITKRGQNVTFRCDPISEHNRLYWYRQTLGQGPEFLTYFQNEAQLEKSRLLSDRFSAERPKGSFSTLEIQRTEQGDSAMYLCASSPWTSGVLETQYFGPGTRLLVL.

The count of this clone is one. This chain joins TRBV7-9 and TRBJ1-1, with 9 bases identical to TRBD1. The V gene's germline CDR1 is SEHNR and CDR2 FQNEAQ (reference sequence). This CDR3 has 14 residues. Losses at the gene ends were 2 bases for V and 11 bases for J; bases not matched to a gene: 9. The CDR3 loop reads CASSLSAQGANAFF. In DNA form, the CDR3 reads TGTGCCAGCAGCTTAAGTGCACAGGGGGCGAACGCTTTCTTT.

This clone was seen only a few times. The chain combines TRBV19 with TRBJ1-2; tentative D call: TRBD1 (6 bases). V lost 7 bases to trimming and J lost 4 bases, with 13 bases between them. CDR1 LNHDA and CDR2 SQIVND come from the germline V gene (reference sequence). This CDR3 has 13 residues. This CDR3 is CASTQRGGYGYTF. The CDR3 region has the DNA TGTGCCAGTACCCAAAGAGGGGGCTATGGCTACACCTTC.

The chain has TRBV7-9 and TRBJ2-1, with D possibly TRBD2 on 5 matching bases. The germline V gene encodes CDR1 SEHNR and CDR2 FQNEAQ (reference sequence). This CDR3 region has 13 residues. Trimming removed 1 base at V and 7 bases at J, with 8 bases between. The CDR3 region has the DNA TGTGCCAGCAGCTTAGTCGGGGTAAATGAGCAGTTCTTC. Protein product: CASSLVGVNEQFF.

The CDR3 DNA sequence: TGTGCCAGCAGCTCGGGACTAGGCACAGATACGCAGTATTTT. As protein: CASSSGLGTDTQYF. J is TRBJ2-3 and V is TRBV7-3, with 8 bases aligning to TRBD2. CDR3 length: 14 amino acids. The germline V gene encodes CDR1 SGHTA and CDR2 FQGTGA. V lost 4 bases to trimming and J lost 1 base; unmatched junction nucleotides: 1. Supplemented by reference TRBV7-3 and TRBJ2-3, the full variable domain reads GAGVSQTPSNKVTEKGKYVELRCDPISGHTALYWYRQSLGQGPEFLIYFQGTGAADDSGLPNDRFFAVRPEGSVSTLKIQRTERGDSAVYLCASSSGLGTDTQYFGPGTRLTVL.

This sequence joins TRBV30 and TRBJ2-5; TRBD1 might be the D (5 bases). Germline V gene data show CDR1 as GTSNPN and CDR2 as SVGIG (reference sequence). CDR3 length equals 10 residues. Trimming removed 4 bases from V and 5 bases from J, with 5 bases in between. CDR3 nucleotides: TGTGCCTGGAAGGGGGAGACCCAGTACTTC. Its translation is CAWKGETQYF.

The V and J genes are TRBV28 and TRBJ2-3, with no clear D. Deletions cut 5 bases from V and 5 bases from J, with 11 bases between. This CDR3 comprises 13 residues. The germline V gene has CDR1 MDHEN and CDR2 SYDVKM. The CDR3 reads CASSPLAIDTQYF. The CDR3 DNA reads as TGTGCCAGCAGTCCCCTGGCCATAGATACGCAGTATTTT.

The chain carries TRBV5-1 and TRBJ2-1; TRBD2 matches 9 bases. The CDR3 totals 15 residues. Germline CDR1 reads SGHRS; CDR2 reads YFSETQ. The trim removed 2 bases at V and 6 bases at J, leaving 6 bases unmatched. CDR3 bases: TGCGCCAGCAGCTTATTTAGCGGGGGCCTCAATGAGCAGTTCTTC. Its translation is CASSLFSGGLNEQFF.

V usage is TRBV6-6 and J usage is TRBJ1-5, with D unresolved. The CDR3 covers 14 residues. Germline V gene lookup returns CDR1 MNHNY and CDR2 SVGAGI (reference sequence). Trimming pared 7 bases from V and 1 base from J, leaving 11 bases between. CDR3 protein: CASKLAVSNQPQHF. CDR3 sequence (DNA): TGTGCCAGCAAGTTGGCCGTGAGCAATCAGCCCCAGCATTTT.

This chain connects TRBV10-2 to TRBJ2-2; possibly TRBD1 for D (5 bases). V lost 6 bases to trimming and J lost 6 bases, with 5 bases between them. Germline V lookup: CDR1 WSHSY, CDR2 SAAADI. The CDR3 contains 11 residues. The CDR3 bases are TGCGCCAGCAGGGGGCCCGGGGAGCTGTTTTTT. This encodes CASRGPGELFF.

This clone was recorded once. This chain uses TRBV27 with TRBJ2-7, with D maybe TRBD2 (6 bases). V shed 3 bases and J shed 4 bases, with 13 bases lying between them. Germline assignment: CDR1 MNHEY and CDR2 SMNVEV (reference sequence). The CDR3 contains 14 residues. The CDR3 bases are TGTGCCAGCAGTTTTAGCGGACCCTCGTACGAGCAGTACTTC. It translates to CASSFSGPSYEQYF.

Regarding this clone: This CDR3 is also generated by other DNA sequences in the sample. The chain combines TRBV5-1 with TRBJ2-7, with TRBD1 identical over 9 bases. The J segment lost 2 bases and the V segment lost 0 bases, leaving 0 bases of the junction unmatched. Germline assignment: CDR1 SGHRS and CDR2 YFSETQ. CDR3 length: 14 residues. The CDR3 nucleotides are TGCGCCAGCAGCTTGGGACAGGGGGCCTACGAGCAGTACTTC. Amino acid sequence: CASSLGQGAYEQYF.

This chain joins TRBV5-1 and TRBJ2-1; TRBD2 matches at 9 bases. This CDR3 comprises 15 residues. V lost 0 bases, J lost 9 bases, and 7 bases stayed unmatched. Germline V CDR1 and CDR2: SGHRS, YFSETQ. The CDR3 nucleotides are TGCGCCAGCAGCTTGGGTGCTAGCGGGATCGGTGAGCAGTTCTTC. Its protein product is CASSLGASGIGEQFF.

This chain links TRBV11-2 with TRBJ1-2; TRBD1 is a possible D gene (6 bases). V lost 5 bases, J lost 0 bases, and 13 bases lay in between. The germline CDR1 and CDR2 sequences are SGHAT and FQNNGV. This CDR3 spans 15 amino acids. The CDR3 nucleotides are TGTGCCAGCAGCAAACTCCGGACAGCTAACTATGGCTACACCTTC. This codes for CASSKLRTANYGYTF.

This clone was seen only a few times. The gene calls are TRBV11-2 and TRBJ2-7; 12 bases are shared with TRBD2. The CDR3 runs to 17 residues. Germline V lookup: CDR1 SGHAT, CDR2 FQNNGV. The junction had 11 bases not matched to a gene; V was cut back by 4 bases and J by 4 bases. As DNA, the CDR3 is TGTGCCAGCAGCTCCTCCCCTAGCGGGAGGGCGTTATACGAGCAGTACTTC. Residues: CASSSSPSGRALYEQYF.

On this clone: Other DNA sequences in the sample encode the same CDR3. The chain is built from TRBV6-5 and TRBJ2-7, with 9 bases identical to TRBD2. Trimming took 6 bases from V and 4 from J; bases not matched to a gene: 10. The CDR3 is 15 residues long. CDR1 and CDR2 from the germline V gene are MNHEY and SVGAGI. CDR3 loop: CASSPIAGVLYEQYF. Here the CDR3 DNA reads TGTGCCAGCAGCCCAATAGCGGGAGTATTATACGAGCAGTACTTC.